This T cell receptor beta chain came from a study of vaccination and CD4 T cells after COVID-19. Findings of the study overall: Convalescent patients' vaccine-specific clones were spike mono-reactive in 304 of 307 cases.

Trimming shortened V by 4 bases and J by 0 bases, and 13 bases separated the two germline ends. The CDR3 totals 15 residues. Germline-derived CDR1 and CDR2 are SGHRS and YFSETQ. This clonotype was observed a few times. Its antigen remains unknown. The Oncomine TCR Beta short-read assay sequenced DNA from cultured CD4+ T cells. TCRdb recomputed calls from the PCR reads with MiXCR, one row per CDR3 protein. The sample yields roughly 15,000 distinct CDR3 sequences, almost 50% seen once. Treatment of the sample: approximately nine-day PBMC culture with coronavirus spike peptide pools or control peptides (ViraFEST assay). Isolation of CD4+ T cells by negative selection took place after roughly eleven days of culture.

The chain couples TRBV5-1 to TRBJ1-1; a possible D gene is TRBD1 (5 bases). This clonotype originated in a human donor with COVID-19. Sequenced material: cultured CD4+ T cells from blood, taken after SARS-CoV-2 vaccination. CDR3 sequence (DNA): TGCGCCAGCAGCGGGTCGGGACGGATGAACACTGAAGCTTTCTTT. This sequence encodes CASSGSGRMNTEAFF.